This TCR beta chain was obtained from a study of T-cell memory formation after mild COVID-19. CDR3 size: 17 residues. V was pared by 7 bases and J by 2 bases, with 20 bases between. Via MiXCR, TCRdb re-called the 5' RACE reads, giving one row per CDR3 protein. The profile shows around 450,000 distinct CDR3 sequences, approximately 25% of them singletons. The specimen sequenced was PBMCs or a T cell subset sorted from them (not recorded which). This TCR derives from an adult woman who had mild COVID-19 (a few samples of this study predate the infection). Cell type and time point are not known. The rearrangement joins TRBV12-3 or TRBV12-4 to TRBJ2-2, with D perhaps matching TRBD1 or TRBD2 (5 bases each). This CDR3 reads CASTPSSRGANTGELFF. The CDR3, as DNA: TGTGCCAGCACCCCCAGCTCCCGAGGGGCAAACACCGGGGAGCTGTTTTTT.